The table lists the clone carrying this T cell receptor beta chain with a few counts. This CDR3 has 12 residues. Germline lookup yields CDR1 LGHDT and CDR2 YNNKEL (reference sequence). V was cut by 4 bases and J by 6 bases, with 9 bases left in between. The entry originates in a study of blood T cell repertoires in COVID-19. For the study at large: Spain, Italy and the United States supplied samples that represented acute and convalescent COVID-19. T cells, B-cell-depleted T cells, or PBMCs provided the cDNA or gDNA that served as material.

In the original processing: Quantification of nucleated cells was approximated via reference gene primer amplification. Produced via immunoSEQ multiplex PCR; TCRdb's table is partial and in-frame only. Clonal size and the V and J genes are those of that table, whereas D and trimming came from the DNA. The sample yields roughly 360,000 clones, about four fifths seen once. Source material: peripheral blood. This receptor was taken from a human donor with acute or convalescent COVID-19. The donor label of this sample is uncertain. The V and J genes are TRBV3-1 (or the pseudogene TRBV3-2) and TRBJ1-1; D gene uncertain. The CDR3 sequence is CASSLQTAEAFF. The CDR3 bases are TGTGCCAGCAGCCTACAGACGGCTGAAGCTTTCTTT.